This TCR beta chain was sequenced for a study of cytomegalovirus exposure and HLA in healthy donors. Study-wide results and limits: Researchers catalogued roughly 150 TCR beta chains as cytomegalovirus-associated. Most TCRs appeared rarely, but some public TCRs recurred in many donors.

PCR employed 60 Vbeta and 13 Jbeta primers. Some clones are missing from TCRdb's copy, which holds only in-frame ones; the method was immunoSEQ multiplex PCR. The table has approximately 69,000 clones, 70% to 75% seen once. The trim removed 5 bases at V and 4 bases at J, leaving 11 bases unmatched. CDR3 size: 15 residues. Germline assignment: CDR1 SGHDN and CDR2 FVKESK. A word on this clone: The antigen is undetermined.

The TCR sequence derives from a woman aged 30 to 39 in good health and CMV-seropositive. The sample was PBMCs. The J gene is TRBJ2-7, the V gene TRBV14; 7 bases align to TRBD2. The chain's CDR3 is CASSDRASGGYEQYF. In DNA form, the CDR3 reads TGTGCCAGCAGCGACCGTGCTAGCGGAGGGTACGAGCAGTACTTC.